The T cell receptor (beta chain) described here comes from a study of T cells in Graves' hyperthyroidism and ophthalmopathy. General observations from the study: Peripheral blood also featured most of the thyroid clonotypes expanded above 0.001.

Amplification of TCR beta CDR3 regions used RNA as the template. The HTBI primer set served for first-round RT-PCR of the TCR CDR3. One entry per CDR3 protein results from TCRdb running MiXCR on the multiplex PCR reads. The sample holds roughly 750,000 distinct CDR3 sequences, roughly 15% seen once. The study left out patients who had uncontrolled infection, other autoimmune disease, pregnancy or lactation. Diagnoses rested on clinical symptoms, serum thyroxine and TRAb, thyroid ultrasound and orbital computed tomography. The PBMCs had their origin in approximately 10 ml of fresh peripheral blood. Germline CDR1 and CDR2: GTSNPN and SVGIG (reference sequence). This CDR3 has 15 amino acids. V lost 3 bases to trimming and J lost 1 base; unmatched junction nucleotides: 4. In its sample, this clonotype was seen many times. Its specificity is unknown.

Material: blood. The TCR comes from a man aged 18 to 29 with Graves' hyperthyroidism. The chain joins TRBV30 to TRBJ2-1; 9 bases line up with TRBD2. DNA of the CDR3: TGTGCCTGGAGAGTTAGCGGGAGTTCCTACAATGAGCAGTTCTTC. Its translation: CAWRVSGSSYNEQFF.